This T cell receptor (beta chain) was identified in a study of T cells after somatic rescue of genetic block. The assay was immunoSEQ multiplex PCR, and TCRdb's table has in-frame clones only and misses some. In the table there are tens of thousands of clones, about 87% of which are singletons. Germline V gives CDR1 MNHEY, CDR2 SMNVEV (reference sequence). V lost 3 bases and J lost 0, with 10 bases in between. The CDR3 has 15 residues. Sequenced: peripheral blood mononuclear cells (PBMCs). The J gene is TRBJ2-3, the V gene TRBV27; D perhaps matches TRBD2 (6 bases). The TCR originated in a woman aged 18 to 35. CDR3 protein: CASSFGLQSTDTQYF. CDR3 sequence (DNA): TGTGCCAGCAGTTTTGGACTACAGAGCACAGATACGCAGTATTTT.